This T cell receptor beta chain was identified during a study of metastatic and nonmetastatic thyroid tumors. Background on the study: Malignant and benign thyroid patients had repertoires compared in peripheral blood and tumor or nodule tissue.

CDR3 length: 14 residues. The germline CDR1 and CDR2 sequences are SGHRS and YFSETQ. There were no patients who had received any treatment before thyroid surgery. Authors' methods: Building a distant-metastasis classifier for papillary thyroid cancer drew on CDR3 differences across clinicopathological groups. TCRdb re-analyzed the PCR reads using MiXCR. These V and J calls rely on TCRdb rather than the paper's analysis. The data show about 38,000 clones, roughly a quarter seen once. Overall study findings and caveats: According to reports, the diversity of TCR beta was significantly higher in malignant thyroid tumors than in benign nodules, and this held in both blood and tumor samples.

In the case of this clone: No antigen is known for it. A much bigger clone sits one base away, suggesting this may be a read error.

What was sequenced was blood. The chain is built from TRBV5-1 and TRBJ2-5; 7 positions agree with TRBD1. The source is a female donor with papillary thyroid cancer or a benign thyroid nodule (not recorded which). Some clones in this sample may be carry-over from other donors' samples. CDR3 sequence (DNA): TGCACCAGCAGCATGGGACAGAGACAAGAGACCCAGTACTTC. Translated, it gives CTSSMGQRQETQYF. Complete variable domain (other parts from reference TRBV5-1 and TRBJ2-5): KAGVTQTPRYLIKTRGQQVTLSCSPISGHRSVSWYQQTPGQGLQFLFEYFSETQRNKGNFPGRFSGRQFSNSRSEMNVSTLELGDSALYLCTSSMGQRQETQYFGPGTRLLVL.